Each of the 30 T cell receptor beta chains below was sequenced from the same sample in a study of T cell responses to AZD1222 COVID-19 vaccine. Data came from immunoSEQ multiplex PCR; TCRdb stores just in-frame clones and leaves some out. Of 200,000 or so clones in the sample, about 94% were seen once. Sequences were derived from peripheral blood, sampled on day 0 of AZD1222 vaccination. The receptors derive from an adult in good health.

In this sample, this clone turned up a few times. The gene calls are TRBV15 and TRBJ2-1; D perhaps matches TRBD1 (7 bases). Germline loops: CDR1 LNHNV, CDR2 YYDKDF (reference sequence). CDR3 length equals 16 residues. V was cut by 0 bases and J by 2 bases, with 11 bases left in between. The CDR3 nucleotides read TGTGCCACCAGCAGAGACGGCAGGGGGGCCTACAATGAGCAGTTCTTC. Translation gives CATSRDGRGAYNEQFF. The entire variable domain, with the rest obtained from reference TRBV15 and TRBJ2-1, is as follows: DAMVIQNPRYQVTQFGKPVTLSCSQTLNHNVMYWYQQKSSQAPKLLFHYYDKDFNNEADTPDNFQSRRPNTSFCFLDIRSPGLGDTAMYLCATSRDGRGAYNEQFFGPGTRLTVL.

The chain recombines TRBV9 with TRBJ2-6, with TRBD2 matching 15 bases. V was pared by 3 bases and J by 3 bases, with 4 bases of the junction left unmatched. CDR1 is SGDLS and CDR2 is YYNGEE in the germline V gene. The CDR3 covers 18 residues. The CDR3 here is CASSAPGLAGGGANVLTF. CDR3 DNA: TGTGCCAGCAGCGCTCCGGGACTAGCGGGAGGTGGGGCCAACGTCCTGACTTTC.

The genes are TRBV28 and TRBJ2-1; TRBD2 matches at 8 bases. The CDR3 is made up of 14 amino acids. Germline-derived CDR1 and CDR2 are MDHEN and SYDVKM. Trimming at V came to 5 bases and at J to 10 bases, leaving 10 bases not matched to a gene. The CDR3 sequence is CASSPRTSRNEQFF. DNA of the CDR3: TGTGCCAGCAGTCCGCGGACTAGCAGGAACGAGCAGTTCTTC.

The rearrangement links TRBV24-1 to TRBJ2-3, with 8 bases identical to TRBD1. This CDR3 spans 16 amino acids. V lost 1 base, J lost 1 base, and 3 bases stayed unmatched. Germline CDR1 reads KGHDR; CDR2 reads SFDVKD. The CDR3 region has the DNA TGTGCCACCAGTGATTTTCCGGACAGGGGCACAGATACGCAGTATTTT. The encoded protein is CATSDFPDRGTDTQYF.

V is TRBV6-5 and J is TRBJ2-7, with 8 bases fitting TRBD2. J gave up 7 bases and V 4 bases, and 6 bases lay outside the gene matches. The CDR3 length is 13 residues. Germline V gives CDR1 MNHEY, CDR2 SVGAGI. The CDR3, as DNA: TGTGCCAGCAGTTCCGGACTAGCAGGGGAGCAGTACTTC. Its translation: CASSSGLAGEQYF.

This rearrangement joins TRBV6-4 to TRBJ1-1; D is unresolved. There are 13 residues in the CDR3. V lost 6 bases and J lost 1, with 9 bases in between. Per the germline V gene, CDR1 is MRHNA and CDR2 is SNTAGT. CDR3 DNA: TGTGCCAGCAGCGCCACTTGGAACACTGAAGCTTTCTTT. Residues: CASSATWNTEAFF.

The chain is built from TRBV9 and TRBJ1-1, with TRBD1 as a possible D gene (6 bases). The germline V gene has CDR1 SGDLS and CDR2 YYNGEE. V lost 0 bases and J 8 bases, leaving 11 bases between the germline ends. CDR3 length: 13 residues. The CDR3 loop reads CASSVDRTGEAFF. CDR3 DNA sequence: TGTGCCAGCAGCGTAGATAGAACAGGGGAAGCTTTCTTT.

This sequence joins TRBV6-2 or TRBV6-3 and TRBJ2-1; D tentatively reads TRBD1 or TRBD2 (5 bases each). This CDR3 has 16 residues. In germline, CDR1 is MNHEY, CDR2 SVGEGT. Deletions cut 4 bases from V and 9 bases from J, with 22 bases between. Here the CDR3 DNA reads TGTGCCAGCAGTTTCCTCCCTGTGGGGGATTCGGGTGAGCAGTTCTTC. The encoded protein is CASSFLPVGDSGEQFF.

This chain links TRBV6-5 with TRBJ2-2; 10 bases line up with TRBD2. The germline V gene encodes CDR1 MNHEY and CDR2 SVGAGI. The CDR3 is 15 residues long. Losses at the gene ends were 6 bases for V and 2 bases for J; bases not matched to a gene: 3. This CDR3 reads CASRLAGLNTGELFF. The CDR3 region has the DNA TGTGCCAGCAGACTAGCGGGACTAAACACCGGGGAGCTGTTTTTT.

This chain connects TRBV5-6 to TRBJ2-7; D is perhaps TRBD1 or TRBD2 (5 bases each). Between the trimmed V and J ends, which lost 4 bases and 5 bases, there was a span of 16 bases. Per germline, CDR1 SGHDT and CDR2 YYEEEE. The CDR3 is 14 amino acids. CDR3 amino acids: CASSAPGRPHEQYF. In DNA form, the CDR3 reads TGTGCCAGCAGCGCGCCGGGACGCCCCCACGAGCAGTACTTC.

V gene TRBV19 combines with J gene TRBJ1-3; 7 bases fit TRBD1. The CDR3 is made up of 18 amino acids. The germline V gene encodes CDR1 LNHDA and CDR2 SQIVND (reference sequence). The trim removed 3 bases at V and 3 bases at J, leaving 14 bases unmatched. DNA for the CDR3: TGTGCCAGTAGTATCTTTCGAGGACAGGTTCGAGATGGAAACACCATATATTTT. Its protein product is CASSIFRGQVRDGNTIYF.

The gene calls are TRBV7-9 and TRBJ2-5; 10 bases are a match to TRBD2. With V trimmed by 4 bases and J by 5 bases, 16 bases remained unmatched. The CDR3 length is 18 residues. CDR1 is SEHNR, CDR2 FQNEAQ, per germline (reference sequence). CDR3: CASSSSGRSSGSRETQYF. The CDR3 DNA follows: TGTGCCAGCAGCTCGAGCGGACGGTCTAGCGGGAGTCGCGAGACCCAGTACTTC.

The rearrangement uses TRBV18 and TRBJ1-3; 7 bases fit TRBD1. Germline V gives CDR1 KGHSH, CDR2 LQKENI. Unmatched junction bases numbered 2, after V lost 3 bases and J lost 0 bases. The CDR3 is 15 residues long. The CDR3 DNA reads TGTGCCAGCTCACCCCGGGACAGCTCTGGAAACACCATATATTTT. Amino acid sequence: CASSPRDSSGNTIYF.

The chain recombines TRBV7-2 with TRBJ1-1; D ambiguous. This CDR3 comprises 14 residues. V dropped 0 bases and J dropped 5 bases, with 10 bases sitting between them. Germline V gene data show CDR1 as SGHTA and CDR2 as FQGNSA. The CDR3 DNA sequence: TGTGCCAGCAGCTTAGCGGCCTTTGGGACTGAAGCTTTCTTT. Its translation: CASSLAAFGTEAFF.

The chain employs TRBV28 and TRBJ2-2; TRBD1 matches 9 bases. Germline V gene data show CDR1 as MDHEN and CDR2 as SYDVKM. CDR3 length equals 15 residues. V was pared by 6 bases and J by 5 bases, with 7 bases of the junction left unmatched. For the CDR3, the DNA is TGTGCCAGCAGACTCCGGGACAGGGCTACCGGGGAGCTGTTTTTT. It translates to CASRLRDRATGELFF.

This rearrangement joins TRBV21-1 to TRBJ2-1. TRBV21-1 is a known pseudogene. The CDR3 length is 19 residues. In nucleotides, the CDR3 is TGTGCCAGCAGCACATCAGCCGGCATGGGACGATCCCCGGGGAATGAGCAGTTCTTC. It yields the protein CASSTSAGMGRSPGNEQFF.

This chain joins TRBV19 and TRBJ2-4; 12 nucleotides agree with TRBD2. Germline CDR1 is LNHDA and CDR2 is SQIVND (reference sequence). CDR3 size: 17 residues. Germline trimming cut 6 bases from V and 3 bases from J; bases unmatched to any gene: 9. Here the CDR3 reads CASRRLAGVVDKNIQYF. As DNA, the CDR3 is TGTGCCAGTAGACGACTAGCGGGAGTTGTGGACAAAAACATTCAGTACTTC.

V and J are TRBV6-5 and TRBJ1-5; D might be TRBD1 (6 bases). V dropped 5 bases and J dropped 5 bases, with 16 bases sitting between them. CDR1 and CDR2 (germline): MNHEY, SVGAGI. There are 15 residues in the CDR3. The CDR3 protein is CASSRRGGHDQPQHF. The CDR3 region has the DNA TGTGCCAGCAGTCGAAGGGGGGGACATGATCAGCCCCAGCATTTT.

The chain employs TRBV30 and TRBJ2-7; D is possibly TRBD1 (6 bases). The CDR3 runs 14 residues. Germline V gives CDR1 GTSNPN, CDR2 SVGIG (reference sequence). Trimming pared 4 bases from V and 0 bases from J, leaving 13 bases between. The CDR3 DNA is TGTGCCTGGAAACAACAGGGAAGCTCCTACGAGCAGTACTTC. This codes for CAWKQQGSSYEQYF.

CDR3 sequence: CASSPRTGKVTEAFF. The CDR3 nucleotides read TGTGCCAGCAGCCCGCGGACAGGGAAGGTCACTGAAGCTTTCTTT. The chain links TRBV9 to TRBJ1-1, with 8 positions matching TRBD1. Trimming cost V 4 bases and J 4 bases; bases outside gene matches: 9. CDR1 is SGDLS, CDR2 YYNGEE, per germline. This CDR3 has 15 amino acids.

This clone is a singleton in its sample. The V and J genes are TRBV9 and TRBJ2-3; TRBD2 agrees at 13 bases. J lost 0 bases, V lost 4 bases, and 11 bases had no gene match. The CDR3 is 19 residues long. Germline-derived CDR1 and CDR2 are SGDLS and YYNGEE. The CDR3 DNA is TGTGCCAGCAGCCCAAGACTAGCGGGAGGCCTGACTAGCACAGATACGCAGTATTTT. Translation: CASSPRLAGGLTSTDTQYF. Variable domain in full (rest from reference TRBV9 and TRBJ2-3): DSGVTQTPKHLITATGQRVTLRCSPRSGDLSVYWYQQSLDQGLQFLIQYYNGEERAKGNILERFSAQQFPDLHSELNLSSLELGDSALYFCASSPRLAGGLTSTDTQYFGPGTRLTVL.

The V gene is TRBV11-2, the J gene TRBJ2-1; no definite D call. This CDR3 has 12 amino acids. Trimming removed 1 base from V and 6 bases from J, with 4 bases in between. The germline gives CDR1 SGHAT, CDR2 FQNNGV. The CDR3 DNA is TGTGCCAGCAGCTTAGTATCCAATGAGCAGTTCTTC. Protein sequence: CASSLVSNEQFF.

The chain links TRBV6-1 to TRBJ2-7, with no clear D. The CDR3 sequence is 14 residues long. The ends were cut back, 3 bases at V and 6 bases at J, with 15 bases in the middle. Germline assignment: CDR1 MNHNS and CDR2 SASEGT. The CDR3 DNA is TGTGCCAGCAGTGATTTCGGCGTCTCTGCCGAGCAGTACTTC. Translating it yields CASSDFGVSAEQYF.

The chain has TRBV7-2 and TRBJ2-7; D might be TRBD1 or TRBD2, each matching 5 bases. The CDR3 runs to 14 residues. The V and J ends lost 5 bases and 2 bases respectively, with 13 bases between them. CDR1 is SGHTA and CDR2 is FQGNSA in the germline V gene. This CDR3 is CASSHPGPTYEQYF. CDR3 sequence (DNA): TGTGCCAGCAGCCACCCGGGACCCACCTACGAGCAGTACTTC.

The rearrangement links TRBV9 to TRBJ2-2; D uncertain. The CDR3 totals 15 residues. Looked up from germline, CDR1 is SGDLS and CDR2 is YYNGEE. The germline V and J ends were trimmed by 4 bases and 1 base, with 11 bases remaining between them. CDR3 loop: CASSTSTRNTGELFF. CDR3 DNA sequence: TGTGCCAGCAGCACCTCTACCAGGAACACCGGGGAGCTGTTTTTT.

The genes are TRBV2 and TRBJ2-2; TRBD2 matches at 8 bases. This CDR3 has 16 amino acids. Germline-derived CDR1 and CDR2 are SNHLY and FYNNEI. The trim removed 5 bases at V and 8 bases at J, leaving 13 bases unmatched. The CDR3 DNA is TGTGCCAGCAGTCCGGGACTAGGGATCTTCGTGGGGGAGCTGTTTTTT. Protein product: CASSPGLGIFVGELFF.

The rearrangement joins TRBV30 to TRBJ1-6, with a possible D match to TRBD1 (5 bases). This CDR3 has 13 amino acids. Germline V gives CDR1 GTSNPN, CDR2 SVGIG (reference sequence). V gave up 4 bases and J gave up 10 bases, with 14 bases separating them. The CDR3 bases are TGTGCCTGGAAATCCGGGGGAGACTCACCCCTCCACTTT. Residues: CAWKSGGDSPLHF. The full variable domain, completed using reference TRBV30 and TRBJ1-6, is SQTIHQWPATLVQPVGSPLSLECTVEGTSNPNLYWYRQAAGRGLQLLFYSVGIGQISSEVPQNLSASRPQDRQFILSSKKLLLSDSGFYLCAWKSGGDSPLHFGNGTRLTVT.

CDR3 bases: TGTGCCAGCAGGTCCTCCGGGACTCTCTACGAGCAGTACTTC. It encodes CASRSSGTLYEQYF. The rearrangement links TRBV28 to TRBJ2-7; a possible D gene is TRBD2 (6 bases). The CDR3 has 14 amino acids. Germline loops: CDR1 MDHEN, CDR2 SYDVKM. V lost 6 bases to trimming and J lost 3 bases, with 15 bases between them. The variable domain in full, with the rest retrieved from reference TRBV28 and TRBJ2-7, is DVKVTQSSRYLVKRTGEKVFLECVQDMDHENMFWYRQDPGLGLRLIYFSYDVKMKEKGDIPEGYSVSREKKERFSLILESASTNQTSMYLCASRSSGTLYEQYFGPGTRLTVT.

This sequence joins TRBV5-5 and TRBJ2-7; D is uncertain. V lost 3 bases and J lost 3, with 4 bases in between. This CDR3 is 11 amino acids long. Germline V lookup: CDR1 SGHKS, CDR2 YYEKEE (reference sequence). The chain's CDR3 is CASSSGYEQYF. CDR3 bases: TGTGCCAGCAGCTCGGGCTACGAGCAGTACTTC.

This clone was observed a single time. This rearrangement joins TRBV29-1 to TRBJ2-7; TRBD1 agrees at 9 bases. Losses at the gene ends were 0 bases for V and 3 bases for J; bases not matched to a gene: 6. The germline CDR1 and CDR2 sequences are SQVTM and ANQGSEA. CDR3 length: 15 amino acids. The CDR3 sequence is CSVEDPGQGLYEQYF. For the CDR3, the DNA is TGCAGCGTTGAAGACCCGGGACAGGGTCTCTACGAGCAGTACTTC.